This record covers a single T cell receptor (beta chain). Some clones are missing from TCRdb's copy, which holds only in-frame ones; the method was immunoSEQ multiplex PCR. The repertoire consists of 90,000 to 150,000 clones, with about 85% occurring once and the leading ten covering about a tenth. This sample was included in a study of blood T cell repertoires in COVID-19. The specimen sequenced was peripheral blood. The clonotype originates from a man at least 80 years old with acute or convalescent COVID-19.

The CDR3 sequence: CASSQVLAGEDTQYF. In nucleotides, the CDR3 is TGCGCCAGCAGCCAAGTCCTAGCGGGAGAAGATACGCAGTATTTT. The chain joins TRBV4-3 to TRBJ2-3, with 10 positions matching TRBD2. Trimming at V came to 1 base and at J to 5 bases, leaving 3 bases not matched to a gene. The CDR3 runs to 15 residues. Germline CDR1 is LGHNA and CDR2 is YSLEER.